This paragraph covers one T cell receptor beta chain sequence. The antigen remains undetermined. The record originates from a study of T-cell memory formation after mild COVID-19. Study at large: Each donor largely had its own TCR clusters. The study's findings and limits: Researchers found some responding clones in pre-infection memory, a sign that cross-reactive memory joined. A balance of CD4 and CD8 characterized clones contracting day 15 to 85, whereas later expanders leaned CD4+.

Germline CDR1 and CDR2: SGHTA and FQGNSA. Germline trimming cut 3 bases from V and 1 base from J; bases unmatched to any gene: 7. The CDR3 loop spans 16 amino acids. Barcoded TCR alpha and TCR beta cDNA libraries with UMIs came from 5'RACE using constant-segment primers. Each CDR3 protein is one row after TCRdb ran MiXCR on the 5' RACE reads. The table has about 400,000 distinct CDR3 sequences, approximately 25% seen once. The sample taken for sequencing was PBMCs or a T cell subset sorted from them (not recorded which). The chain joins TRBV7-2 to TRBJ2-5; TRBD2 matches 8 bases. This sequence originates from an adult woman who had mild COVID-19 (a few samples of this study predate the infection). Cell type and time point are not known. Written as DNA, the CDR3 is TGTGCCAGCAGCTTCGCCGGGACTAGTTCCCAAGAGACCCAGTACTTC. Amino acid sequence: CASSFAGTSSQETQYF.